This T cell receptor (beta chain) was recovered during a study of blood T cells in healthy people across ages. With a J-beta primer mix and a sample-barcoded 5' primer, a second PCR ran about 7 to 12 cycles. TCRdb reanalysed the 5' RACE reads using MiXCR and keeps one entry per CDR3 protein. The repertoire holds about 1.4 million distinct CDR3 sequences, with 59% as singletons. Germline V gene data show CDR1 as SEHNR and CDR2 as FQNEAQ (reference sequence). The CDR3 has 15 residues. Trimming removed 3 bases from V and 3 bases from J, with 13 bases in between. The source of this sequence is a man between 18 and 35 years old in good health. The sequenced material came from blood. V is TRBV7-9 and J is TRBJ2-3; no definite D call. Here the CDR3 reads CASSFAERATDTQYF. The CDR3, as DNA: TGTGCCAGCAGCTTTGCGGAAAGGGCGACAGATACGCAGTATTTT.